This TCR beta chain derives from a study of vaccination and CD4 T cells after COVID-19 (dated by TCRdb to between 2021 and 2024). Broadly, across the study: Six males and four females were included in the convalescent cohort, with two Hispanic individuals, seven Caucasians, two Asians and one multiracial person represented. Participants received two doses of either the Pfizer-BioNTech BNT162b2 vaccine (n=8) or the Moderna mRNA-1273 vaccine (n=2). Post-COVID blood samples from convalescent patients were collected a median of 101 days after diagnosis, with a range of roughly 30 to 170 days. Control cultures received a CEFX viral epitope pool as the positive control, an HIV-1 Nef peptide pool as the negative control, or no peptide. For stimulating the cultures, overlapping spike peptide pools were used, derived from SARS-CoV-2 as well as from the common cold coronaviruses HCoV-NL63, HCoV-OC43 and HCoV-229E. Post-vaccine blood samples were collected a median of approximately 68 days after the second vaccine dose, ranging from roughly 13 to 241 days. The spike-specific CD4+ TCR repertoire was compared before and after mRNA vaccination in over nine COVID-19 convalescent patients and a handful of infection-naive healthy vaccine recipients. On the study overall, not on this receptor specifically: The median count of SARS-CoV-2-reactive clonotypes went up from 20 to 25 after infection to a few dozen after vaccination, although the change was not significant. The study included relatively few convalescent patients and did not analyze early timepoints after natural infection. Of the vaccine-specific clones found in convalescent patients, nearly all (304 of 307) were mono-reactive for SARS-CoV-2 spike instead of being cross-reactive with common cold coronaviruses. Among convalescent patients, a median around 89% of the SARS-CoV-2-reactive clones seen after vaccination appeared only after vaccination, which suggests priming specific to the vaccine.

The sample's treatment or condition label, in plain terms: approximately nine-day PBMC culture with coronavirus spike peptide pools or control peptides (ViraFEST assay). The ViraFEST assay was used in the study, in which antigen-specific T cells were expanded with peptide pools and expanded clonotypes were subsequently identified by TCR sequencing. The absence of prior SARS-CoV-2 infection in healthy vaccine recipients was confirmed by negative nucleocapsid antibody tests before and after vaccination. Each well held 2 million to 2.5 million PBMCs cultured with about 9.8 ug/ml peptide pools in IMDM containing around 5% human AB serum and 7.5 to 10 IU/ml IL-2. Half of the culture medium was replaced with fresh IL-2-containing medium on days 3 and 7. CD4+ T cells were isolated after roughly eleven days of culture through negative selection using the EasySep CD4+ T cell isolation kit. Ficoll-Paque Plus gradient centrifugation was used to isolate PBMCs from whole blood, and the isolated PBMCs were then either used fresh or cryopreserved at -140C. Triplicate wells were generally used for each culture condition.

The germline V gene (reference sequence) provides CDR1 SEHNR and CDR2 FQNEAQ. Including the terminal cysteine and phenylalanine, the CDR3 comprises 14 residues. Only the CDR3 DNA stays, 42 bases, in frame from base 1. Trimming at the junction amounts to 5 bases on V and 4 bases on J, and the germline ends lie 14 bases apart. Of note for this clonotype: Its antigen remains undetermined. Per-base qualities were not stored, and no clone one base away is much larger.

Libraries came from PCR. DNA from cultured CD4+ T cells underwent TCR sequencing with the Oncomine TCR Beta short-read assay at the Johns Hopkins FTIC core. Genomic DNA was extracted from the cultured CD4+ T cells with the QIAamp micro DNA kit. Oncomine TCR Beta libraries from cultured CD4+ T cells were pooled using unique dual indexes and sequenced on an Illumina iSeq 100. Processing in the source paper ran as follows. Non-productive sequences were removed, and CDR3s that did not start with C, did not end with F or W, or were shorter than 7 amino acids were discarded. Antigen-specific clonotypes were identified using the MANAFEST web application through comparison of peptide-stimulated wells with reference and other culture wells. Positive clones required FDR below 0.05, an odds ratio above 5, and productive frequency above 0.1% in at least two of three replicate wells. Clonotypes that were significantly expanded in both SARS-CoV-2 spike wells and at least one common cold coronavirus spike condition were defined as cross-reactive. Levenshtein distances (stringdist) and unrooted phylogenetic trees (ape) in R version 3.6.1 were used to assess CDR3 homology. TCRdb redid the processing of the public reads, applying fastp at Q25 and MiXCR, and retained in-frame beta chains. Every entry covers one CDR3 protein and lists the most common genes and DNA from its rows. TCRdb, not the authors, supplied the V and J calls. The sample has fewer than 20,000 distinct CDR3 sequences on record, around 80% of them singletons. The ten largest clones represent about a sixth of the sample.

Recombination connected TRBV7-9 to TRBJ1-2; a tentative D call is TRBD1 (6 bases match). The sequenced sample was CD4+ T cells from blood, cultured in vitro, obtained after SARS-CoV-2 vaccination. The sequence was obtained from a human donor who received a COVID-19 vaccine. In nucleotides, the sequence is TGTGCCAGCAGCCCACGACAGGCGCTCTATGGCTACACCTTC. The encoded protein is CASSPRQALYGYTF. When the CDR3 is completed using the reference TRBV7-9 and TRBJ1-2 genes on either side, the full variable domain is DTGVSQNPRHKITKRGQNVTFRCDPISEHNRLYWYRQTLGQGPEFLTYFQNEAQLEKSRLLSDRFSAERPKGSFSTLEIQRTEQGDSAMYLCASSPRQALYGYTFGSGTRLTVV.